The 10 T cell receptor beta chains in this list originate from one sample, sequenced in a study of blood T cells in healthy people across ages. PCR was performed a second time for about 7 to 11 cycles using a sample-barcoded 5' primer and a J-beta primer mix. TCRdb re-called the 5' RACE reads through MiXCR, storing one row per CDR3 protein. The repertoire holds about 1,800,000 distinct CDR3 sequences, roughly 27% seen once, with 7% to 9% in the top ten. Sequencing used blood. The receptors here all came from a woman in her 30s in good health.

With respect to this clonotype: A clone one base away is much larger, so this may be a read error. The chain couples TRBV7-6 to TRBJ2-4; 7 nucleotides agree with TRBD2. The DNA end lines up better with TRBJ2-7; the J call may be wrong. This CDR3 spans 16 amino acids. Germline loops: CDR1 SGHVS, CDR2 FNYEAQ. The chain's CDR3 is CASSLQGVGGGYEQYF. The CDR3 coding sequence is TGTGCCAGCAGCTTACAAGGAGTGGGCGGGGGCTACGAGCAGTACTTC.

The J gene is TRBJ2-1, the V gene TRBV7-2, with 10 bases identical to TRBD2. After removal of 7 bases from V and 4 bases from J, the junction contained 7 bases not matched to a gene. This CDR3 contains 15 residues. The V gene's germline CDR1 is SGHTA and CDR2 FQGNSA. In DNA, the CDR3 is TGTGCCAGCACCTTTGGGACTAGCGATTACAATGAGCAGTTCTTC. Translated, it gives CASTFGTSDYNEQFF. Complete variable domain (other parts from reference TRBV7-2 and TRBJ2-1): GAGVSQSPSNKVTEKGKDVELRCDPISGHTALYWYRQSLGQGLEFLIYFQGNSAPDKSGLPSDRFSAERTGGSVSTLTIQRTQQEDSAVYLCASTFGTSDYNEQFFGPGTRLTVL.

The chain is built from TRBV7-2 and TRBJ2-5; possibly TRBD2 for D (6 bases). Germline V gives CDR1 SGHTA, CDR2 FQGNSA. Between the trimmed V and J ends, which lost 1 base and 5 bases, there was a span of 17 bases. The CDR3 loop spans 16 amino acids. CDR3 amino acids: CASSLVGGVTPETQYF. Here the CDR3 DNA reads TGTGCCAGCAGCTTAGTCGGCGGGGTCACCCCGGAGACCCAGTACTTC.

Here the CDR3 reads CASSSPRTGRGDTQYF. The CDR3 DNA reads TGTGCCAGCAGTTCCCCCCGGACAGGGCGTGGAGATACGCAGTATTTT. The chain has TRBV28 and TRBJ2-3, with 8 nucleotides matching TRBD1. The length of the CDR3 is 16 residues. Germline V lookup: CDR1 MDHEN, CDR2 SYDVKM. Germline trimming cut 4 bases from V and 5 bases from J; bases unmatched to any gene: 11.

This clonotype was counted only a few times. The chain joins TRBV29-1 to TRBJ1-4, with D unresolved. Deletions cut 4 bases from V and 5 bases from J, with 8 bases between. In germline, CDR1 is SQVTM, CDR2 ANQGSEA. This CDR3 has 12 residues. CDR3 in DNA: TGCAGCGTTGGAGGGCTGAATGAAAAACTGTTTTTT. It translates to CSVGGLNEKLFF.

The chain has TRBV20-1 and TRBJ2-4; 7 positions match TRBD1. The germline V gene has CDR1 DFQATT and CDR2 SNEGSKA (reference sequence). The CDR3 sequence is 13 residues long. The V gene end was trimmed by 5 bases and the J gene end by 3 bases; junction bases not matched to a gene: 4. The DNA for the CDR3 is TGCAGTGCTCCCCGGGACAGCAAAAACATTCAGTACTTC. Protein sequence: CSAPRDSKNIQYF.

In DNA, the CDR3 is TGTGCCAGCAGCCCGCGCGGGGGTAGTGTGCTACTAGAGACCCAGTACTTC. Protein: CASSPRGGSVLLETQYF. V is TRBV7-9 and J is TRBJ2-5; 7 nucleotides match TRBD2. The CDR3 runs to 17 residues. CDR1 is SEHNR, CDR2 FQNEAQ, per germline (reference sequence). V lost 5 bases and J lost 4; bases outside the gene matches: 16.

This clonotype was detected a few times. V is TRBV5-1 and J is TRBJ2-1, with a possible D match to TRBD1 (5 bases). The CDR3 consists of 15 residues. From germline, CDR1 is SGHRS and CDR2 YFSETQ. V lost 5 bases and J 0 bases, leaving 12 bases between the germline ends. In DNA, the CDR3 is TGCGCCAGCAGGAGCGAGACAGCCTCCTACAATGAGCAGTTCTTC. As protein: CASRSETASYNEQFF.

The V gene is TRBV29-1, the J gene TRBJ2-7, with 9 bases that match TRBD2. There are 14 residues in the CDR3. CDR1 is SQVTM and CDR2 is ANQGSEA in the germline V gene. The trim removed 5 bases at V and 4 bases at J, leaving 9 bases unmatched. As DNA, the CDR3 is TGCAGCGTTATCAGCCTAGCGGGAAAATACGAGCAGTACTTC. This gives the protein CSVISLAGKYEQYF.

The J gene is TRBJ1-5, the V gene TRBV2, with TRBD1 as a possible D gene (5 bases). The CDR3 spans 13 residues. Germline CDR1 and CDR2: SNHLY and FYNNEI. V dropped 8 bases and J dropped 5 bases, with 13 bases sitting between them. The CDR3 region has the DNA TGTGCCAGCGGTCGGGGGGTTGATCAGCCCCAGCATTTT. Protein sequence: CASGRGVDQPQHF.